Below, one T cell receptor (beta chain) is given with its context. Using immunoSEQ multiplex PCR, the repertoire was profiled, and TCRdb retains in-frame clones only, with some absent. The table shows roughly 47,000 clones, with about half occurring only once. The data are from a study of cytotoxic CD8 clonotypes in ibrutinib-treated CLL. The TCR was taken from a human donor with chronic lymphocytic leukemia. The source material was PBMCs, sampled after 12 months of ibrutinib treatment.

This chain's CDR3 is CASSPGQGREIRGYTF. The CDR3 coding sequence is TGCGCCAGCAGCCCCGGACAAGGACGGGAGATTAGGGGCTACACCTTC. The chain links TRBV5-1 to TRBJ1-2; a possible D gene is TRBD1 (5 bases). The germline gives CDR1 SGHRS, CDR2 YFSETQ. V was cut by 4 bases and J by 8 bases, with 24 bases left in between. The length of the CDR3 is 16 residues.